The 2 T cell receptor beta chains below come from one sample, sequenced in a study of shared clonotypes between healthy human individuals. Some clones are missing from TCRdb's copy, which holds only in-frame ones; the method was immunoSEQ multiplex PCR. The data show approximately 1,000,000 clones, with 75% to 85% seen just once and more than 0.5% held by the top ten. Sequencing used memory CD4+ T cells from PBMCs. Documented subset: CD45RA-negative fraction. The source of these receptors is a young man in good health. Some clones in this sample may be carry-over from other donors' samples.

The V call is TRBV7-9, the J call TRBJ2-7; D is ambiguous. The CDR3 consists of 13 residues. With 4 bases removed from V and 3 bases from J, the gap between germline ends came to 10 bases. Germline V CDR1 and CDR2: SEHNR, FQNEAQ (reference sequence). The chain's CDR3 is CASSSRYLYEQYF. The CDR3 coding sequence is TGTGCCAGCAGCTCTCGATACCTCTACGAGCAGTACTTC.

The rearrangement uses TRBV18 and TRBJ2-4; D is undetermined. Trimming took off 2 bases at V and 8 bases at J, with 10 bases between the two ends. CDR1 and CDR2 from the germline V gene are KGHSH and LQKENI. The length of the CDR3 is 13 residues. The DNA of the CDR3 is TGTGCCAGCTCACCAGGTAGCACTGACATTCAGTACTTC. Protein product: CASSPGSTDIQYF.